The T cell receptor (beta chain) described here comes from a study of cytomegalovirus exposure and HLA in healthy donors. In the study overall: Counted in an early data release were approximately 85 million unique TCRs from HLA-typed donors. The study's findings and limits: It was only CMV serostatus that was available as immune exposure information.

Trimming cost V 6 bases and J 5 bases; bases outside gene matches: 15. Germline assignment: CDR1 SGHAT and CDR2 FQNNGV. The CDR3 is 17 residues long. Of note for this clone: No antigen is known for it.

60 Vbeta and 13 Jbeta primers were used in PCR. TCRdb's table, derived via immunoSEQ multiplex PCR, lists solely in-frame clones and lacks some. The sample has some 150,000 clones, around 84% seen once; the top ten hold around 5.6%. This receptor was taken from a woman in her thirties or forties in good health and CMV-seropositive. The genes are TRBV11-2 and TRBJ2-3; 9 nucleotides agree with TRBD2. The sequenced sample consisted of PBMCs. The CDR3 sequence is CASSPGASGMSRDTQYF. CDR3 nucleotides: TGTGCCAGCAGTCCTGGGGCTAGCGGGATGTCAAGAGATACGCAGTATTTT.